Listed below are T cell receptor beta chains from one sample, sequenced in a study of blood T cell repertoires in COVID-19. Sequenced by immunoSEQ multiplex PCR; TCRdb stores in-frame clones only, minus some. The profile shows about 74,000 clones, around 87% of them singletons. Sequencing input: peripheral blood. These receptors all come from a woman at least 80 years old with active or convalescent COVID-19. Both conserved end residues are part of each CDR3. The D gene is left open where the match is weak. The size field is filled for only some rows; it gives once, few, many or a size class.

TGTGCCAGTAGTAACGCGGCGGGACAGCCCACAGATACGCAGTATTTT | CASSNAAGQPTDTQYF | TRBJ2-3 | 16 | TRBV19 | - | -
TGTGCCAGCAGCTTAGGCCAGACAGGAGTCCACGAGCAGTACTTC | CASSLGQTGVHEQYF | TRBJ2-7 | 15 | TRBV7-6 | - | -
TGTGCCAGCAGCTCGGGTCTATCCTACGAGCAGTACTTC | CASSSGLSYEQYF | TRBJ2-7 | 13 | TRBV7-9 | - | medium-sized
TGTGCCAGCAGCTTGAGCCCCGGGACAGCGAACACTGAAGCTTTCTTT | CASSLSPGTANTEAFF | TRBJ1-1 | 16 | TRBV7-2 | TRBD1 | -
TGTGCCAGCAGCTCAAGGGGGTTTCCCAGTGGCTACACCTTC | CASSSRGFPSGYTF | TRBJ1-2 | 14 | TRBV7-2 | - | -
TGTGCCAGTAACCCAGGACAGGGGAGGTGGGGCTATGGCTACACCTTC | CASNPGQGRWGYGYTF | TRBJ1-2 | 16 | TRBV19 | TRBD1 | -
TGTGCCAGCAGCGCCGGTGTAGACAGGGGAAACGGGGAGCTGTTTTTT | CASSAGVDRGNGELFF | TRBJ2-2 | 16 | TRBV9 | TRBD1 | -
TGTGCCAGCAGCTTGGGGGGCATCACGGACAATCAGCCCCAGCATTTT | CASSLGGITDNQPQHF | TRBJ1-5 | 16 | TRBV5-4 | - | -
TGTGCCAGCTCACAGGGGGCGAGTGGGGCCAACGTCCTGACTTTC | CASSQGASGANVLTF | TRBJ2-6 | 15 | TRBV18 | TRBD1 | -
TGTGCCACCACAAGGAGGGGGGACAGGGATGAAAAACTGTTTTTT | CATTRRGDRDEKLFF | TRBJ1-4 | 15 | TRBV6-5 | TRBD1 | -
TGTGCCAGTAGTGACAGGAACACCGGGGAGCTGTTTTTT | CASSDRNTGELFF | TRBJ2-2 | 13 | TRBV19 | - | -
TGTGCCACCAGCAGAGATAGACAGCCCCAGCATTTT | CATSRDRQPQHF | TRBJ1-5 | 12 | TRBV15 | - | once